This TCR beta chain was captured in a study of regulatory T cells in long-lasting Graves disease. Time point defined: newly diagnosed GD, antithyroid drugs for less than 3 months. The authors made the TCR library using RNA they extracted from PBMCs. Building the TCR beta libraries relied on iRepertoire HTBI primers, and CDR3 regions underwent Arm-PCR. TCRdb independently ran MiXCR on the multiplex PCR reads; one entry per CDR3 protein. Seen here are about 220,000 distinct CDR3 sequences, approximately 18% observed once, and the top ten hold 12%. This clonotype was seen at least ten times. Per germline, CDR1 SNHLY and CDR2 FYNNEI. V was clipped by 8 bases and J by 2 bases; unmatched bases: 5. This CDR3 is built from 13 residues. This sample also belongs to another study, concerning T cells in Graves' hyperthyroidism and ophthalmopathy.

The rearrangement links TRBV2 to TRBJ2-7; 8 positions agree with TRBD2. The receptor was derived from a woman younger than 45 with Graves disease. The sample was peripheral blood mononuclear cells (PBMCs), taken at new diagnosis, from a patient treated with antithyroid drugs. The DNA of the CDR3 is TGTGCCAGCCGTAGCGGGGCGGCCTACGAGCAGTACTTC. Amino acids: CASRSGAAYEQYF. Drawing the rest from reference TRBV2 and TRBJ2-7, the complete variable domain is EPEVTQTPSHQVTQMGQEVILRCVPISNHLYFYWYRQILGQKVEFLVSFYNNEISEKSEIFDDQFSVERPDGSNFTLKIRSTKLEDSAMYFCASRSGAAYEQYFGPGTRLTVT.